This T cell receptor beta chain appears in the sequencing data of a study of CD8 T cells in ankylosing spondylitis. Study observations and caveats: Earlier work had already found some motif variants in reactive arthritis synovial fluid and blood. Reportedly, disease-linked clones are significantly enriched in ankylosing spondylitis patients' matched synovial fluid. Among TCR beta sequences, a motif of about 8 highly homologous variants appeared characteristic of ankylosing spondylitis blood.

CDR1 is SGHRS, CDR2 YFSETQ, per germline. There are 13 residues in the CDR3. V was pared by 4 bases and J by 6 bases, with 10 bases between. There are a few counts of this clonotype. Antigen: not known. It was by quantitative 5'-RACE with molecular barcodes that TCR beta libraries were made. TCRdb recomputed calls from the 5' RACE reads with MiXCR, one row per CDR3 protein. The sample shows 300,000 to 400,000 distinct CDR3 sequences, over 12% of them seen only once. Material for sequencing was blood, either unsorted or a sorted T cell fraction (not recorded which). The sequence came from a male donor with ankylosing spondylitis or in good health (not recorded which). The chain couples TRBV5-1 to TRBJ2-2; no clear D. The CDR3: CASSNPGSGELFF. The CDR3 nucleotides read TGCGCCAGCAGCAATCCGGGTTCCGGGGAGCTGTTTTTT.